This TCR beta chain was recovered during a study of T cells in Graves' hyperthyroidism and ophthalmopathy. This clonotype was seen more than once but under ten times. Antigen specificity is unknown. The source material, RNA transcripts, was used to amplify TCR beta CDR3 regions. HTBI primers were the set used in a first-round RT-PCR of the TCR CDR3. TCRdb recomputed calls from the multiplex PCR reads with MiXCR, one row per CDR3 protein. Seen here are about 590,000 distinct CDR3 sequences, approximately 15% observed once, and the top ten hold about 6.6%. The CDR3 contains 13 residues. In germline, CDR1 is SGHNT, CDR2 YYREEE (reference sequence). The ends were cut back, 5 bases at V and 6 bases at J, with 14 bases in the middle. Study conclusions and caveats: Model-based prediction identified ophthalmopathy a median 6.5 months prior to its onset.

The receptor was isolated from a woman aged 18-29 years with Graves' ophthalmopathy. The chain carries TRBV5-4 and TRBJ1-1, with a tentative D call TRBD1 (6 bases). The sequencing input was blood. The CDR3 sequence is CASRLTGSSEAFF. CDR3 nucleotide sequence: TGTGCCAGCAGACTGACAGGTTCATCTGAAGCTTTCTTT.